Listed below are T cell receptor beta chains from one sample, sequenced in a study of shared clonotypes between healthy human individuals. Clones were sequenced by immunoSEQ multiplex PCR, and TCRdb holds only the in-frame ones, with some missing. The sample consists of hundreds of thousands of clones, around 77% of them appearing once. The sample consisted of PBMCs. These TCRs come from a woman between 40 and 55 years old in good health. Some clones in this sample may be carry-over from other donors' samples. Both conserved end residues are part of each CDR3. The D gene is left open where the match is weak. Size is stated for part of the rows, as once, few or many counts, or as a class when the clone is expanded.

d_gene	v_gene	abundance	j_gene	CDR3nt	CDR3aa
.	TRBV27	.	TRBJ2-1	TGTGCCAGCAGCCTCACCGACTGGAACAATGAGCAGTTCTTC	CASSLTDWNNEQFF
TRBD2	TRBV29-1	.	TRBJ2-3	TGCAGCGTCGACGGACTAGCGGATTATAGCACAGATACGCAGTATTTT	CSVDGLADYSTDTQYF
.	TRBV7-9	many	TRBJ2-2	TGTGCCAGCAGCCCCGTTATCCTCGGGGAGCTGTTTTTT	CASSPVILGELFF
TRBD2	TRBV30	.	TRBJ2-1	TGTGCCTGGAGTCTCACAAGGACTAGCGGCTCCTACAATGAGCAGTTCTTC	CAWSLTRTSGSYNEQFF
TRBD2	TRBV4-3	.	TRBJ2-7	TGCGCCAGCAGCCAAGGCCCTGCGGGAGGTTCGTACGAGCAGTACTTC	CASSQGPAGGSYEQYF
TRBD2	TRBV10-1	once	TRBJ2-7	TGCGCCAGCAGCAAAAGCGGGAGGGTGCCCGAGCAGTACTTC	CASSKSGRVPEQYF
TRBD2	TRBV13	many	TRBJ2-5	TGTGCCAGCAGCTTAGAAGGGCCGGGACTAGGTTTTCGGGAGACCCAGTACTTC	CASSLEGPGLGFRETQYF
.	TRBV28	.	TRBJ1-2	TGTGCCAGCAGTTCCGGGGGCTTATATGGCTACACCTTC	CASSSGGLYGYTF
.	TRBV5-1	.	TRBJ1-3	TGCGCCAGCAGCTTGGTTACAGGCCCTGGAAACACCATATATTTT	CASSLVTGPGNTIYF
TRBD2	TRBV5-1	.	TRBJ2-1	TGCGCCAGCAGCGCGGCGTGGAGACTAGCGAGGAATGAGCAGTTCTTC	CASSAAWRLARNEQFF
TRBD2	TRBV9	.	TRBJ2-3	TGTGCCAGCAGCGTCTCTAGCGGGAGGTTTTTCCAGGGCACAGATACGCAGTATTTT	CASSVSSGRFFQGTDTQYF
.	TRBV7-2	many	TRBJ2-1	TGTGCCAGGTCCGATCTACGGGACAATGAGCAGTTCTTC	CARSDLRDNEQFF
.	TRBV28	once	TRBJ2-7	TGTGCCAGCAGCCGGGACACTCCCTACGAGCAGTACTTC	CASSRDTPYEQYF
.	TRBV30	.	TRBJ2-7	TGTGCCACACTTGACTACACCTACGAGCAGTACTTC	CATLDYTYEQYF
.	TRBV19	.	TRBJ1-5	TGTGCCAGTAGTATCCAGGCTTATAGCAATCAGCCCCAGCATTTT	CASSIQAYSNQPQHF
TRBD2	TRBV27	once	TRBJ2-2	TGTGCCAGCAGTCCATCAGGGGGACTAGCAAAGTCTGTCGGGGAGCTGTTTTTT	CASSPSGGLAKSVGELFF
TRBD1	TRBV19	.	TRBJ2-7	TGTGCCAGTAGTATCGGACAGGGCTACGAGCAGTACTTC	CASSIGQGYEQYF
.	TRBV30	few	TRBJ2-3	TGTGCCTGGAGTGCTAGCATCGCCGGGACTAGCACAGATACGCAGTATTTT	CAWSASIAGTSTDTQYF